The 18 T cell receptor beta chains below were found in one sample sequenced in a study of response to subunit inactivated influenza vaccine. TCRdb used MiXCR to reprocess the RT-PCR reads, holding one entry per CDR3 protein. The data contain 530,000 or so distinct CDR3 sequences, less than 30% of them singletons. Source: CD4+ T cells sorted from PBMCs, taken approximately 5 days after vaccination. These receptors were collected from a man aged 50-60 years who received an inactivated influenza vaccine.

This clonotype was seen more than once but under ten times. This chain connects TRBV12-3 or TRBV12-4 to TRBJ2-1; D is undetermined. The V and J ends lost 1 base and 5 bases respectively, with 3 bases between them. This CDR3 contains 12 residues. CDR3 residues: CASSLVDNEQFF. The CDR3 DNA follows: TGTGCCAGCAGTTTAGTAGACAATGAGCAGTTCTTC.

This clonotype was seen more than once but under ten times. The chain uses TRBV2 and TRBJ1-5; D might be TRBD1 (6 bases). The CDR3 loop spans 14 amino acids. The germline gives CDR1 SNHLY, CDR2 FYNNEI. Trimming took off 1 base at V and 6 bases at J, with 10 bases between the two ends. The CDR3 DNA reads TGTGCCAGCAGTGAAGGGGGGCGCAGTCAGCCCCAGCATTTT. Protein product: CASSEGGRSQPQHF.

In its sample, this clonotype was seen a few times. The rearrangement links TRBV5-6 to TRBJ2-1, with D possibly being TRBD1 or TRBD2 (6 bases each). Trimming took off 4 bases at V and 4 bases at J, with 15 bases between the two ends. This CDR3 has 15 amino acids. Germline loops: CDR1 SGHDT, CDR2 YYEEEE. The CDR3 here is CASSQQLGGYNEQFF. The CDR3 DNA follows: TGTGCCAGCAGCCAACAACTAGGGGGGTACAATGAGCAGTTCTTC.

In nucleotides, the CDR3 is TGTGCCAGCAGTTTGGGCGTTACTTACAATGAGCAGTTCTTC. Translation: CASSLGVTYNEQFF. This chain uses TRBV28 with TRBJ2-1; D uncertain. V was clipped by 3 bases and J by 4 bases, with 10 bases between them. The CDR3 consists of 14 residues. The germline V gene has CDR1 MDHEN and CDR2 SYDVKM.

The V call is TRBV4-3, the J call TRBJ2-1, with TRBD2 identical over 13 bases. With 4 bases clipped from V and 2 bases from J, the junction kept 8 bases outside the gene matches. Per germline, CDR1 LGHNA and CDR2 YSLEER. The CDR3 covers 18 residues. CDR3 protein: CASSRGTSGVGTYNEQFF. In DNA, the CDR3 is TGCGCCAGCAGCCGTGGGACTAGCGGGGTGGGAACCTACAATGAGCAGTTCTTC.

There are a few counts of this clonotype. V usage is TRBV7-9 and J usage is TRBJ2-5, with 11 nucleotides matching TRBD2. The ends lost 5 bases at V and 0 bases at J; junction bases unmatched: 2. CDR3 size: 15 residues. Germline lookup yields CDR1 SEHNR and CDR2 FQNEAQ (reference sequence). The CDR3 here is CASSQGLADQETQYF. In DNA, the CDR3 is TGTGCCAGCAGCCAGGGACTAGCGGACCAAGAGACCCAGTACTTC. Combining the CDR3 with reference TRBV7-9 and TRBJ2-5 gives the whole variable domain DTGVSQNPRHKITKRGQNVTFRCDPISEHNRLYWYRQTLGQGPEFLTYFQNEAQLEKSRLLSDRFSAERPKGSFSTLEIQRTEQGDSAMYLCASSQGLADQETQYFGPGTRLLVL.

CDR3 coding DNA: TGCAGTGCTCCAACGGTCCCACAGGGGGCGGATGAGCAGTTCTTC. Translation: CSAPTVPQGADEQFF. This rearrangement joins TRBV20-1 to TRBJ2-1, with 9 positions matching TRBD1. Germline loops: CDR1 DFQATT, CDR2 SNEGSKA (reference sequence). J gave up 8 bases and V 5 bases, and 13 bases lay outside the gene matches. The CDR3 runs 15 residues.

This clonotype was recorded a few times. CDR3 loop: CASSSTLVAFGEQFF. The CDR3 coding sequence is TGTGCCAGCAGCAGTACCCTCGTGGCATTCGGTGAGCAGTTCTTC. V usage is TRBV2 and J usage is TRBJ2-1; D not resolved. The V and J ends lost 6 bases and 9 bases respectively, with 21 bases between them. Germline lookup yields CDR1 SNHLY and CDR2 FYNNEI. This CDR3 spans 15 amino acids. The variable domain in full, with the rest retrieved from reference TRBV2 and TRBJ2-1, is EPEVTQTPSHQVTQMGQEVILRCVPISNHLYFYWYRQILGQKVEFLVSFYNNEISEKSEIFDDQFSVERPDGSNFTLKIRSTKLEDSAMYFCASSSTLVAFGEQFFGPGTRLTVL.

The genes are TRBV7-9 and TRBJ2-2, with D possibly being TRBD1 (6 bases). V dropped 7 bases and J dropped 3 bases, with 12 bases sitting between them. Germline V gene lookup returns CDR1 SEHNR and CDR2 FQNEAQ (reference sequence). The CDR3 sequence is 14 residues long. The CDR3 DNA is TGTGCCAGCAATTCACAGGGAGACACCGGGGAGCTGTTTTTT. It is translated as CASNSQGDTGELFF. The whole variable domain, filled in from reference TRBV7-9 and TRBJ2-2, reads DTGVSQNPRHKITKRGQNVTFRCDPISEHNRLYWYRQTLGQGPEFLTYFQNEAQLEKSRLLSDRFSAERPKGSFSTLEIQRTEQGDSAMYLCASNSQGDTGELFFGEGSRLTVL.

A few counts support this clonotype. This chain links TRBV12-3 or TRBV12-4 with TRBJ2-4; 9 bases map to TRBD2. The CDR3 loop spans 17 amino acids. Trimming took 4 bases from V and 2 from J; bases not matched to a gene: 9. The CDR3 sequence: CASSSPGLADSKNIQYF. CDR3 sequence (DNA): TGTGCCAGCAGTTCGCCGGGACTAGCAGACTCCAAAAACATTCAGTACTTC.

This clonotype was observed a few times. J is TRBJ1-4 and V is TRBV4-2, with D perhaps TRBD1 (6 bases). Trimming cost V 1 base and J 6 bases, with 18 bases left between them. Looked up from germline, CDR1 is LGHNA and CDR2 is YNFKEQ. There are 17 residues in the CDR3. CDR3: CASSQGRRGGRHEKLFF. CDR3 bases: TGTGCCAGCAGCCAAGGGCGGAGGGGGGGCCGTCATGAAAAACTGTTTTTT.

This clonotype was counted a few times. The chain links TRBV7-2 to TRBJ2-5, with a possible D match to TRBD2 (7 bases). The CDR3 consists of 15 residues. V was clipped by 2 bases and J by 4 bases, with 14 bases between them. Germline V CDR1 and CDR2: SGHTA, FQGNSA. This CDR3 is CASSLSRGGGETQYF. The CDR3, as DNA: TGTGCCAGCAGCTTATCAAGGGGGGGGGGAGAGACCCAGTACTTC.

This chain joins TRBV15 and TRBJ2-7; 9 positions match TRBD1. Germline V gene lookup returns CDR1 LNHNV and CDR2 YYDKDF (reference sequence). The CDR3 totals 14 residues. The V and J ends lost 4 bases and 6 bases, in that order; junction bases with no gene match: 7. CDR3 DNA sequence: TGTGCCACCAGCACGGGACAGGGTGCGAGCGAGCAGTACTTC. This sequence encodes CATSTGQGASEQYF. Full variable domain (missing parts from reference TRBV15 and TRBJ2-7): DAMVIQNPRYQVTQFGKPVTLSCSQTLNHNVMYWYQQKSSQAPKLLFHYYDKDFNNEADTPDNFQSRRPNTSFCFLDIRSPGLGDTAMYLCATSTGQGASEQYFGPGTRLTVT.

CDR3 sequence (DNA): TGTGCCAGCCAAAATCGCCGGCGGGAGATCAGGGAGACCCAGTACTTC. As protein: CASQNRRREIRETQYF. The chain couples TRBV28 to TRBJ2-5; 7 nucleotides line up with TRBD2. The CDR3 covers 16 residues. Germline values: CDR1 MDHEN, CDR2 SYDVKM. V trimming: 8 bases; J trimming: 5 bases; junction bases outside the gene matches: 17. Drawing the rest from reference TRBV28 and TRBJ2-5, the complete variable domain is DVKVTQSSRYLVKRTGEKVFLECVQDMDHENMFWYRQDPGLGLRLIYFSYDVKMKEKGDIPEGYSVSREKKERFSLILESASTNQTSMYLCASQNRRREIRETQYFGPGTRLLVL.

The V and J genes are TRBV2 and TRBJ2-1, with D perhaps TRBD1 (6 bases). The CDR3 sequence is 14 residues long. Germline CDR1 and CDR2: SNHLY and FYNNEI. Trimming shortened V by 3 bases and J by 3 bases, and 9 bases separated the two germline ends. DNA for the CDR3: TGTGCCAGCAGTGACCGGACAGACTACAATGAGCAGTTCTTC. It encodes CASSDRTDYNEQFF.

A remark on this clonotype: One junction end disagrees with the germline gene, perhaps due to a read error. V and J are TRBV7-2 and TRBJ2-1; 13 positions agree with TRBD2. The CDR3 totals 17 residues. Germline V gene sequence: CDR1 SGHTA, CDR2 FQGNSA. CDR3 sequence reads: CASSQSGLAGFTGERFF. The DNA of the CDR3 is TGTGCCAGCAGCCAATCGGGACTAGCGGGATTCACCGGGGAGCGGTTCTTC.

This chain links TRBV5-1 with TRBJ2-1; 11 bases line up with TRBD2. Germline CDR1 and CDR2: SGHRS and YFSETQ. The junction had 3 bases not matched to a gene; V was cut back by 4 bases and J by 3 bases. The CDR3 extends over 15 amino acids. The CDR3 DNA sequence: TGCGCCAGCAGCGATAGCGGGGGGGGCTACAATGAGCAGTTCTTC. Protein: CASSDSGGGYNEQFF.

The sample holds a few counts of this clonotype. V usage is TRBV20-1 and J usage is TRBJ2-1, with no clear D. With 7 bases removed from V and 5 bases from J, the gap between germline ends came to 9 bases. CDR1 and CDR2 from the germline V gene are DFQATT and SNEGSKA (reference sequence). CDR3 length: 11 amino acids. CDR3 loop: CSGSRDNEQFF. The CDR3 DNA reads TGCAGTGGATCCCGGGACAATGAGCAGTTCTTC.